The clone carrying this T cell receptor beta chain was seen more than once but under ten times. Its antigen is as yet unknown. This record comes from a study of CD8 T cells in ankylosing spondylitis. The study's findings and limits: Clones linked to the disease showed a CD8+ phenotype. They occurred at relatively low frequencies in peripheral blood. For ankylosing spondylitis blood, a TCR beta motif of 7 or 8 highly homologous variants appeared characteristic. There were earlier reports of some motif variants in reactive arthritis synovial fluid and blood.

CDR3 size: 15 residues. J was trimmed by 2 bases and V by 4 bases; bases with no gene match: 3. For TCR beta, libraries came from quantitative 5'-RACE with molecular barcodes. TCRdb passed the 5' RACE reads through MiXCR, listing each CDR3 protein once. The repertoire holds 310,000 or so distinct CDR3 sequences, with around 20% as singletons. The source is a male donor with ankylosing spondylitis or in good health (not recorded which). The genes are TRBV12-3 or TRBV12-4 and TRBJ1-5; 9 bases fit TRBD1. The sample comprised blood, either unsorted or a sorted T cell fraction (not recorded which). The CDR3 reads CASSSRDRGNQPQHF. In nucleotides, the CDR3 is TGTGCCAGCAGTTCCCGGGACAGGGGCAATCAGCCCCAGCATTTT.